What follows are 30 T cell receptor beta chains derived from one specimen sequenced in a study of blood T cell repertoires in COVID-19. Profiling relied on immunoSEQ multiplex PCR, and the TCRdb table lists in-frame clones only, not all of them. The table has roughly 160,000 clones, about 80% seen once; the top ten hold over 15%. Sequencing was carried out using PBMCs or T cells enriched from blood (not recorded which). All receptors derive from a woman between 65 and 79 years old in a cohort exposed to, infected with or recovered from COVID-19 (not recorded which).

The J gene is TRBJ2-1, the V gene TRBV5-6, with TRBD2 identical over 11 bases. This CDR3 is 16 amino acids long. The germline CDR1 and CDR2 sequences are SGHDT and YYEEEE. J gave up 9 bases and V 3 bases, and 11 bases lay outside the gene matches. CDR3 sequence reads: CASSSRLAGGWGEQFF. CDR3 nucleotides: TGTGCCAGCAGCTCCCGTTTAGCGGGAGGGTGGGGTGAGCAGTTCTTC. The whole variable domain, filled in from reference TRBV5-6 and TRBJ2-1, reads DAGVTQSPTHLIKTRGQQVTLRCSPKSGHDTVSWYQQALGQGPQFIFQYYEEEERQRGNFPDRFSGHQFPNYSSELNVNALLLGDSALYLCASSSRLAGGWGEQFFGPGTRLTVL.

Comment on this clone: Germline and junction disagree at one end, which may indicate a read error. The J gene is TRBJ1-1, the V gene TRBV6-2 or TRBV6-3, with 12 bases that match TRBD1. Germline lookup yields CDR1 MNHEY and CDR2 SVGEGT. The length of the CDR3 is 14 residues. CDR3 DNA sequence: TGTGCCAGCAGTTTGAGGGACAGGGGGCCTCGGATTCTCTTT. This sequence encodes CASSLRDRGPRILF.

This clone came up once. The chain couples TRBV5-4 to TRBJ2-5; tentatively, D is TRBD2 (5 bases). CDR1 is SGHNT, CDR2 YYREEE, per germline (reference sequence). V lost 0 bases and J lost 5, with 14 bases in between. The CDR3 has 15 amino acids. In DNA form, the CDR3 reads TGTGCCAGCAGCTTGGGGCGAAGCGGAGCGGAGACCCAGTACTTC. Its translation is CASSLGRSGAETQYF.

This clone was picked up many times. In DNA form, the CDR3 reads TGCAGCGCCGGGACCGGGACAGGAGGCGAGCAGTACTTC. Translation: CSAGTGTGGEQYF. The chain is built from TRBV29-1 and TRBJ2-7; 8 bases fit TRBD1. Germline CDR1 is SQVTM and CDR2 is ANQGSEA. There are 13 residues in the CDR3. The J segment lost 6 bases and the V segment lost 7 bases, leaving 11 bases of the junction unmatched.

The CDR3 DNA sequence: TGTGCCAGCAGCCCAACCGGGACTAGCGGCAATGAGCAGTTCTTC. This codes for CASSPTGTSGNEQFF. The rearrangement links TRBV28 to TRBJ2-1; 11 bases fit TRBD2. The CDR3 length is 15 residues. Germline CDR1 MDHEN, CDR2 SYDVKM. J was trimmed by 6 bases and V by 6 bases; bases with no gene match: 7.

The chain links TRBV5-4 to TRBJ1-3, with no clear D. CDR3 size: 15 residues. In germline, CDR1 is SGHNT, CDR2 YYREEE (reference sequence). Trimming cost V 0 bases and J 0 bases, with 7 bases left between them. CDR3 bases: TGTGCCAGCAGCTTGGACACAAGCTCTGGAAACACCATATATTTT. Protein: CASSLDTSSGNTIYF.

This clone came up a few times. This chain links TRBV12-3 or TRBV12-4 with TRBJ2-5; TRBD1 aligns across 7 bases. This CDR3 spans 13 amino acids. With 6 bases clipped from V and 4 bases from J, the junction kept 5 bases outside the gene matches. CDR3 residues: CASREQGRETQYF. Here the CDR3 DNA reads TGTGCCAGCAGAGAACAGGGGCGAGAGACCCAGTACTTC.

This chain joins TRBV6-5 and TRBJ2-7, with TRBD2 identical over 10 bases. CDR1 is MNHEY and CDR2 is SVGAGI in the germline V gene. The ends lost 6 bases at V and 4 bases at J; junction bases unmatched: 9. The CDR3 is 15 residues long. The CDR3 DNA sequence: TGTGCCAGCAGCCGAACTAGCGGGATTGGTTACGAGCAGTACTTC. Translating it yields CASSRTSGIGYEQYF.

This rearrangement joins TRBV7-3 to TRBJ1-6; D is possibly TRBD1 (6 bases). Trimming removed 5 bases from V and 6 bases from J, with 20 bases in between. The CDR3 is made up of 17 amino acids. Looked up from germline, CDR1 is SGHTA and CDR2 is FQGTGA. The CDR3 DNA sequence: TGTGCCAGCAGCCCCCAGGACAGAAAAAGTTCTAATTCACCCCTCCACTTT. Amino acid sequence: CASSPQDRKSSNSPLHF.

The V gene is TRBV9, the J gene TRBJ2-3, with a possible D match to TRBD1 (6 bases). CDR1 is SGDLS and CDR2 is YYNGEE in the germline V gene. V lost 4 bases and J 4 bases, leaving 16 bases between the germline ends. The CDR3 loop spans 15 amino acids. The CDR3: CASSPRGGSADTQYF. CDR3 in DNA: TGTGCCAGCAGCCCTCGTGGGGGCTCGGCAGATACGCAGTATTTT.

V usage is TRBV29-1 and J usage is TRBJ1-1; D is undetermined. Trimming took off 4 bases at V and 0 bases at J, with 15 bases between the two ends. This CDR3 is 15 amino acids long. Germline V gives CDR1 SQVTM, CDR2 ANQGSEA. The CDR3 reads CSVGPGWGMNTEAFF. CDR3 nucleotide sequence: TGCAGCGTTGGACCGGGGTGGGGAATGAACACTGAAGCTTTCTTT.

This clone was observed a few times. CDR3 sequence: CASGRDRGAGELFF. The CDR3 DNA reads TGTGCTAGTGGACGCGACCGCGGTGCCGGGGAGCTGTTTTTT. This chain connects TRBV12-5 to TRBJ2-2; no definite D call. This CDR3 comprises 14 residues. Trimming took off 6 bases at V and 6 bases at J, with 14 bases between the two ends. Germline lookup yields CDR1 LGHNT and CDR2 FRNRAP.

The chain employs TRBV12-3 or TRBV12-4 and TRBJ1-2; 7 bases align to TRBD1. CDR3 length: 13 residues. V was pared by 5 bases and J by 8 bases, with 8 bases of the junction left unmatched. The CDR3 loop reads CASSRQGGGGYTF. The CDR3, as DNA: TGTGCCAGCAGTAGACAGGGTGGAGGGGGCTACACCTTC.

The chain is built from TRBV7-3 and TRBJ2-2; no clear D gene. Germline CDR1 is SGHTA and CDR2 is FQGTGA. This CDR3 comprises 15 residues. The ends were cut back, 0 bases at V and 5 bases at J, with 10 bases in the middle. For the CDR3, the DNA is TGTGCCAGCAGCTTAACGTTCACACATACCGGGGAGCTGTTTTTT. Translating gives CASSLTFTHTGELFF.

The chain uses TRBV9 and TRBJ2-5, with 9 bases that match TRBD2. Trimming cost V 2 bases and J 11 bases; bases outside gene matches: 7. CDR3 length equals 13 residues. The V gene's germline CDR1 is SGDLS and CDR2 YYNGEE. The CDR3 DNA reads as TGTGCCAGCAGCGTTCATGCTAGCGGGAATCAGTACTTC. This sequence encodes CASSVHASGNQYF.

V is TRBV5-8 and J is TRBJ2-1; 8 bases are a match to TRBD1. Germline trimming cut 7 bases from V and 6 bases from J; bases unmatched to any gene: 15. The germline V gene has CDR1 SGHTS and CDR2 YDEGEE. The CDR3 contains 16 residues. CDR3 residues: CASCHPGGFHVNEQFF. Here the CDR3 DNA reads TGTGCCAGCTGCCACCCAGGGGGCTTTCACGTCAATGAGCAGTTCTTC.

The J gene is TRBJ1-4, the V gene TRBV5-4, with 7 bases lining up with TRBD1. Germline CDR1 is SGHNT and CDR2 is YYREEE (reference sequence). The CDR3 consists of 15 residues. The J segment lost 3 bases and the V segment lost 4 bases, leaving 6 bases of the junction unmatched. CDR3 coding DNA: TGTGCCAGCAGCAATGACAGGGTCGCTAATGAAAAACTGTTTTTT. It is translated as CASSNDRVANEKLFF. Full variable domain (remainder filled in from reference TRBV5-4 and TRBJ1-4): ETGVTQSPTHLIKTRGQQVTLRCSSQSGHNTVSWYQQALGQGPQFIFQYYREEENGRGNFPPRFSGLQFPNYSSELNVNALELDDSALYLCASSNDRVANEKLFFGSGTQLSVL.

The chain recombines TRBV7-2 with TRBJ1-5, with a tentative D call TRBD1 (6 bases). The CDR3 consists of 15 residues. V was clipped by 2 bases and J by 2 bases, with 10 bases between them. Germline V gene sequence: CDR1 SGHTA, CDR2 FQGNSA. CDR3 in amino acids: CASSLRSGGNQPQHF. The CDR3 DNA reads as TGTGCCAGCAGCTTAAGGTCAGGGGGCAATCAGCCCCAGCATTTT.

The V and J genes are TRBV27 and TRBJ2-2; tentatively, D is TRBD1 (5 bases). The V and J ends lost 3 bases and 3 bases respectively, with 8 bases between them. Germline V gives CDR1 MNHEY, CDR2 SMNVEV (reference sequence). The CDR3 contains 14 residues. As DNA, the CDR3 is TGTGCCAGCAGTTTGACAGATTACACCGGGGAGCTGTTTTTT. Residues: CASSLTDYTGELFF.

The gene calls are TRBV29-1 and TRBJ2-1; perhaps TRBD1 as D (7 bases). This CDR3 is 13 amino acids long. Germline CDR1 and CDR2: SQVTM and ANQGSEA. Trimming removed 6 bases at V and 15 bases at J, with 24 bases between. The DNA for the CDR3 is TGCAGCGTCCAACCCGAAGTGGGGGGACAGATGTTCTTC. It encodes CSVQPEVGGQMFF.

In nucleotides, the CDR3 is TGTGCCACCAGTGACCCCGGACAGGCCGGGGAGCTGTTTTTT. Its translation: CATSDPGQAGELFF. The J gene is TRBJ2-2, the V gene TRBV24-1; 7 bases match TRBD1. There are 14 residues in the CDR3. In germline, CDR1 is KGHDR, CDR2 SFDVKD. J lost 6 bases, V lost 4 bases, and 4 bases had no gene match.

This chain joins TRBV12-3 or TRBV12-4 and TRBJ2-5, with D maybe TRBD2 (5 bases). The CDR3 covers 13 residues. Trimming took off 2 bases at V and 5 bases at J, with 9 bases between the two ends. CDR3 bases: TGTGCCAGCAGTTTACACGGGGTGGAGACCCAGTACTTC. This codes for CASSLHGVETQYF.

The chain joins TRBV9 to TRBJ2-1, with a possible D match to TRBD1 (5 bases). CDR1 is SGDLS and CDR2 is YYNGEE in the germline V gene. With 0 bases removed from V and 6 bases from J, the gap between germline ends came to 16 bases. The CDR3 totals 16 residues. This chain's CDR3 is CASSVGGAESVNEQFF. DNA for the CDR3: TGTGCCAGCAGCGTAGGGGGCGCTGAGTCCGTCAATGAGCAGTTCTTC.

The chain combines TRBV27 with TRBJ2-1; 7 positions match TRBD2. CDR3 size: 15 residues. CDR1 is MNHEY, CDR2 SMNVEV, per germline (reference sequence). Trimming cost V 6 bases and J 4 bases; bases outside gene matches: 9. The CDR3: CASSVLAGDYNEQFF. The CDR3 DNA sequence: TGTGCCAGCAGCGTTTTGGCGGGAGATTACAATGAGCAGTTCTTC.

This chain uses TRBV28 with TRBJ1-6, with D uncertain. This CDR3 has 12 residues. With 8 bases removed from V and 9 bases from J, the gap between germline ends came to 11 bases. CDR1 MDHEN and CDR2 SYDVKM come from the germline V gene. In nucleotides, the CDR3 is TGTGCCAGCGCGCCGCTTGGTTCACCCCTCCACTTT. It specifies CASAPLGSPLHF.

DNA for the CDR3: TGTGCCAGCAGCTACCTTAGCGGGATGGAAGGAGATACGCAGTATTTT. Amino acid sequence: CASSYLSGMEGDTQYF. The chain recombines TRBV28 with TRBJ2-3, with 8 bases aligning to TRBD2. Germline V gene lookup returns CDR1 MDHEN and CDR2 SYDVKM. The trim removed 6 bases at V and 5 bases at J, leaving 13 bases unmatched. This CDR3 has 16 residues. The full variable domain, rest sourced from reference TRBV28 and TRBJ2-3, is DVKVTQSSRYLVKRTGEKVFLECVQDMDHENMFWYRQDPGLGLRLIYFSYDVKMKEKGDIPEGYSVSREKKERFSLILESASTNQTSMYLCASSYLSGMEGDTQYFGPGTRLTVL.

J is TRBJ2-1 and V is TRBV3-1 (or the pseudogene TRBV3-2); D is perhaps TRBD1 (5 bases). Between the trimmed V and J ends, which lost 4 bases and 13 bases, there was a span of 26 bases. The germline gives CDR1 LGHDT, CDR2 YNNKEL (reference sequence). The CDR3 is made up of 16 amino acids. The CDR3 region is CASSRHTRGPAYAQFF. The CDR3 DNA reads as TGTGCCAGCAGCCGTCATACAAGGGGTCCCGCTTATGCCCAGTTCTTC.

The chain uses TRBV2 and TRBJ1-4; 7 positions match TRBD1. J gave up 6 bases and V 7 bases, and 8 bases lay outside the gene matches. Germline CDR1 is SNHLY and CDR2 is FYNNEI. The CDR3 is 14 amino acids. The CDR3 nucleotides are TGTGCCAGCATCTTAGACAGGGCGGATGAAAAACTGTTTTTT. Protein sequence: CASILDRADEKLFF. Filled out from reference TRBV2 and TRBJ1-4, the complete variable domain reads EPEVTQTPSHQVTQMGQEVILRCVPISNHLYFYWYRQILGQKVEFLVSFYNNEISEKSEIFDDQFSVERPDGSNFTLKIRSTKLEDSAMYFCASILDRADEKLFFGSGTQLSVL.

The V gene is TRBV7-2, the J gene TRBJ2-5; D remains ambiguous. The CDR3 is 13 residues long. CDR1 and CDR2 from the germline V gene are SGHTA and FQGNSA. V lost 6 bases and J 5 bases, leaving 13 bases between the germline ends. The CDR3 region is CASRPRMRETQYF. In DNA form, the CDR3 reads TGTGCCAGCAGGCCCCGGATGAGGGAGACCCAGTACTTC.

The chain is built from TRBV5-1 and TRBJ2-1, with TRBD2 as a possible D gene (6 bases). From germline, CDR1 is SGHRS and CDR2 YFSETQ. The CDR3 contains 14 residues. The V end lost 4 bases, the J end lost 0 bases, and 8 bases lay between the germline ends. CDR3 bases: TGCGCCAGCAGCGCGGGAAACTCCTACAATGAGCAGTTCTTC. Its protein is CASSAGNSYNEQFF.